Listed below are T cell receptor beta chains from one sample, sequenced in a study of blood T cell repertoires in COVID-19. Clones were read by immunoSEQ multiplex PCR, and TCRdb kept only the in-frame ones, dropping some. The table records about 53,000 clones, roughly nine tenths of them present only once. Sample: peripheral blood. These receptors all stem from a man aged 55 to 70 with active COVID-19. Each CDR3 is given with its conserved first and last residue. D genes are given only for firm matches.

d_call cdr3_length v_call cdr3_aa
TRBD2 15 TRBV11-3 CASSLGQREWDEQFF
TRBD1 12 TRBV5-4 CASSLQDREAFF
TRBD1 12 TRBV30 CAQQGRDEKLFF
NA 12 TRBV29-1 CSVDGQYNEQFF
TRBD2 15 TRBV20-1 CSAGGSGSSPGELFF
TRBD2 18 TRBV5-1 CASSLSRQGGDDHYEQYF
NA 11 TRBV28 CASSSIRGYTF
TRBD1 15 TRBV2 CASSVGGTGKYEQYF
NA 13 TRBV2 CASSEVRRVEQYF
NA 17 TRBV7-9 CASSLGVVGLPQGAQYF
TRBD2 16 TRBV7-8 CASSFGLAGASYEQYF
NA 14 TRBV28 CARGGGQLNTEAFF
TRBD1 13 TRBV5-1 CASSLYSGQEAFF
NA 16 TRBV28 CASSPSGRGAYTEAFF
NA 13 TRBV6-6 CASSYSNFQPQHF
NA 14 TRBV3-1/TRBV3-2 CASSQGGTGYEQYF
NA 19 TRBV28 CASSLLPQQRQISTDTQYF
NA 13 TRBV19 CASKQGLTDTQYF
TRBD1 13 TRBV12-3/TRBV12-4 CASSTDRVQPQHF
NA 16 TRBV7-2 CASRLIQGRSGNTIYF
NA 15 TRBV4-2 CASSQDWARHNEQFF
TRBD1 14 TRBV28 CASSQGQSNYGYTF
NA 18 TRBV6-2/TRBV6-3 CASSPKLEGVLKRYEQYF
NA 20 TRBV21-1 CASSKGVQQGWDYSNQPQHF
NA 13 TRBV5-6 CASSQVTGETQYF
TRBD2 15 TRBV27 CASSPSGPSYNEQFF
TRBD1 14 TRBV3-1/TRBV3-2 CASSPGQGYNEQFF
NA 13 TRBV7-9 CASSLAGDPQQYF
NA 16 TRBV5-6 CASSLGLTVSSYEQYF
TRBD1 15 TRBV5-6 CASSPPGQATYEQYF
NA 15 TRBV7-2 CASSADSLVPNEQFF
TRBD1 13 TRBV12-5 CASGRTGNYEQYF
NA 14 TRBV10-3 CAISGGGAGSPLHF
NA 16 TRBV19 CASSRSAAHSYNEQFF
NA 14 TRBV11-3 CASSLDPQGNEQFF
NA 15 TRBV28 CASSFSEAYNEKLFF
NA 12 TRBV27 CASSPARDIQYF
NA 13 TRBV7-2 CASSWVSGDTQYF
NA 14 TRBV19 CASSMFRNTGELFF
TRBD1 17 TRBV18 CASSPDRQGEAKNIQYF
NA 13 TRBV29-1 CSVEGSGRGELFF
TRBD1 18 TRBV27 CASSLNRGLRPIEETQYF
NA 12 TRBV30 CAYRDWINTIYF
TRBD1 16 TRBV9 CASSTRPGQEGDTQYF
NA 15 TRBV5-1 CASSFVSGENTEAFF
NA 15 TRBV10-3 CAISDARGRDYGYTF
NA 14 TRBV6-2/TRBV6-3 CASSYLPGSSGYTF
TRBD1 15 TRBV28 CASSAGQGFYYGYTF
TRBD1 15 TRBV5-1 CASSSIQGANTEAFF
NA 13 TRBV25-1 CASSPARNYGYTF
NA 15 TRBV28 CASSFRPSKIETQYF
TRBD1 15 TRBV4-3 CASSQETGTGTPLHF
NA 19 TRBV21-1 CASSTPDCGTSGDSYEQYF
NA 14 TRBV24-1 CATSDFAGNNEQFF
TRBD1 14 TRBV19 CASIPTGGLYGYTF